These T cell receptor beta chains were read from a single sample in a study of T-cell memory formation after mild COVID-19. TCRdb reprocessed the 5' RACE reads via MiXCR and lists one record per CDR3 protein. In the table there are about 350,000 distinct CDR3 sequences, about 13% of which are singletons. Sequencing was performed on PBMCs or a T cell subset sorted from them (not recorded which). The receptors derive from a man aged 18 to 35 who had mild COVID-19 (a few samples of this study predate the infection). Cell type and time point are not known. Each CDR3 is given without its conserved first and last residue. Expanded clones are given a class, and other clones once, few, many or no size at all.

clone_size | v_call | cdr3_aa
. | TRBV29-1 | SGYRGDSYNEQF
few | TRBV5-1 | ASSRNPAGGPYEQF
. | TRBV5-1 | ASSSRATNTGELF
. | TRBV6-5 | ASRPTGQAGLRNEQF
few | TRBV7-2 | ASSLATGIHRGQFSPLH
. | TRBV18 | ASSQTGRDNEQF
. | TRBV10-3 | AISDTLQNYGYT
. | TRBV6-8 | ASGRTQNSPLH
few | TRBV2 | ASSDGAGFSSPLH
few | TRBV6-2/TRBV6-3 | ASSYTRRLDRVNNEQF
. | TRBV4-2 | ASSAEGAGSPLH
few | TRBV5-1 | ASSWGGRSTDTQY
many | TRBV5-1 | ASSLEGTAGANVLT
few | TRBV6-5 | ASSRGLAGGNEQF
few | TRBV4-3 | ASSQDSGAGQPQH
. | TRBV20-1 | SARSNEAF
few | TRBV7-9 | ASSSITGNQPQH
few | TRBV12-3/TRBV12-4 | ASSFPGPGGDEQY
. | TRBV6-2/TRBV6-3 | ASIEQGMHGYT
many | TRBV7-9 | ASSVTGGRELF
. | TRBV7-6 | ASSPGTAKPSYEQY
many | TRBV7-6 | ASSRGGTLQETQY
. | TRBV28 | ASTIPGRSNEQF
. | TRBV6-2/TRBV6-3 | ASRALSTDTQY
. | TRBV29-1 | SVEPQASGETQY
. | TRBV18 | ASSPPGSETQY
. | TRBV6-5 | ASSYEGRTAQETQY
few | TRBV7-2 | ASTGHDFSPLH
. | TRBV7-2 | ASGRFGNEQF
. | TRBV6-5 | ASSYSPPLASGGGETQY
. | TRBV4-3 | ASSLDWAGNSPLH
. | TRBV7-2 | ASSLRIQGRYNEQF
few | TRBV2 | ASSEDRSTDTQY
many | TRBV7-9 | ASSLGAGLAKNIQY
few | TRBV10-3 | AIRDREDTGELF
. | TRBV20-1 | SARDRVRGGNQPQH
. | TRBV6-1 | ASKRTGEGSDTQY
. | TRBV9 | ASSVVGGAGRTDTQY
. | TRBV20-1 | SARVSGAGAHYGYT
many | TRBV2 | ASRGGTSGGSYNEQF
few | TRBV19 | ATTDRESTEAF